Presented here are 8 T cell receptor beta chains from one specimen sequenced in a study of cytomegalovirus exposure and HLA in healthy donors. A multiplex PCR was run with 60 Vbeta primers and 13 Jbeta primers. TCRdb's table, derived via immunoSEQ multiplex PCR, lists solely in-frame clones and lacks some. The sample consists of 100,000 to 150,000 clones, approximately 82% of them appearing once. Sequenced material: PBMCs. These receptors all come from a boy between 2 and 10 years old in good health and CMV-seronegative.

This chain uses TRBV27 with TRBJ2-7; 11 bases agree with TRBD1. This CDR3 is built from 17 residues. The J segment lost 5 bases and the V segment lost 6 bases, leaving 15 bases of the junction unmatched. Germline-derived CDR1 and CDR2 are MNHEY and SMNVEV (reference sequence). This chain's CDR3 is CASSPWDRGIQKDEQYV. The CDR3, as DNA: TGTGCCAGCAGCCCTTGGGACAGGGGGATACAGAAAGACGAGCAGTACGTC.

The chain links TRBV4-1 to TRBJ2-1, with TRBD1 as a possible D gene (6 bases). Looked up from germline, CDR1 is MGHRA and CDR2 is YSYEKL. The CDR3 length is 14 residues. Trimming pared 4 bases from V and 6 bases from J, leaving 13 bases between. The chain's CDR3 is CASSRPTGSNEQFF. The DNA of the CDR3 is TGCGCCAGCAGCCGCCCGACAGGCTCCAATGAGCAGTTCTTC.

The chain recombines TRBV5-1 with TRBJ1-1, with D tentatively TRBD1 (5 bases). CDR1 is SGHRS and CDR2 is YFSETQ in the germline V gene. V dropped 7 bases and J dropped 3 bases, with 16 bases sitting between them. This CDR3 has 14 amino acids. Here the CDR3 reads CASHPGGRDTEAFF. CDR3 sequence (DNA): TGCGCCAGCCACCCCGGGGGGAGGGACACTGAAGCTTTCTTT.

The CDR3 DNA reads TGCAGCACCCCCGGGACAGGGGTTAATGGCTACACCTTC. Protein sequence: CSTPGTGVNGYTF. This chain connects TRBV29-1 to TRBJ1-2, with 10 positions matching TRBD1. V dropped 8 bases and J dropped 6; count of bases not matched to a gene: 9. Germline V gene data show CDR1 as SQVTM and CDR2 as ANQGSEA. This CDR3 is 13 amino acids long.

This chain connects TRBV19 to TRBJ1-1; no clear D gene. V lost 7 bases and J 2 bases, leaving 17 bases between the germline ends. The germline gives CDR1 LNHDA, CDR2 SQIVND (reference sequence). CDR3 length equals 15 residues. The CDR3 protein is CASTHPGLPNTEAFF. CDR3 bases: TGTGCCAGTACTCATCCGGGGTTACCAAACACTGAAGCTTTCTTT.

V is TRBV9 and J is TRBJ2-2; TRBD2 matches at 11 bases. J lost 3 bases, V lost 4 bases, and 5 bases had no gene match. Germline V gene data show CDR1 as SGDLS and CDR2 as YYNGEE. CDR3 length equals 16 residues. The CDR3 sequence is CASSHGTSGYTGELFF. Here the CDR3 DNA reads TGTGCCAGCAGCCACGGGACTAGCGGTTACACCGGGGAGCTGTTTTTT.

This rearrangement joins TRBV7-9 to TRBJ2-3, with TRBD2 matching over 9 bases. J gave up 0 bases and V 1 base, and 8 bases lay outside the gene matches. The CDR3 is 18 residues long. CDR1 is SEHNR and CDR2 is FQNEAQ in the germline V gene (reference sequence). CDR3 residues: CASSLVETSGPSTDTQYF. The DNA for the CDR3 is TGTGCCAGCAGCTTAGTGGAGACTAGCGGTCCTAGCACAGATACGCAGTATTTT.

The chain has TRBV6-5 and TRBJ1-4; the D is unclear. The ends were cut back, 4 bases at V and 8 bases at J, with 17 bases in the middle. Germline CDR1 and CDR2: MNHEY and SVGAGI. The CDR3 covers 15 residues. For the CDR3, the DNA is TGTGCCAGCAGTTTTTATGGGGAGCTGGGAGAAAAACTGTTTTTT. Translated: CASSFYGELGEKLFF.